Shown below are 32 T cell receptor beta chains from a single sample sequenced in a study of beta chain features in type 1 diabetes. What was sequenced were expressed TCRB transcripts, since all of the isolated RNA had been reverse transcribed. Using immunoSEQ multiplex PCR, the repertoire was profiled, and TCRdb retains in-frame clones only, with some absent. This table has 160,000 or so clones, around 10% appearing once. Sequenced sample: central memory CD4+ T cells from blood. These receptor sequences come from a man aged 18 to 29 in good health.

This clone turned up a few times. The chain recombines TRBV10-3 with TRBJ1-1, with 8 nucleotides matching TRBD1. The J segment lost 7 bases and the V segment lost 4 bases, leaving 5 bases of the junction unmatched. The germline V gene has CDR1 ENHRY and CDR2 SYGVKD. The CDR3 sequence is 13 residues long. CDR3 residues: CAISAGGSFEAFF. CDR3 sequence (DNA): TGTGCCATCAGTGCAGGGGGCAGTTTTGAAGCTTTCTTT.

Concerning this clone: Because it lacks the conserved phenylalanine or tryptophan at the end, this CDR3 is likely a read error. Because the CDR3's place on the DNA is in doubt, the DNA is left out and the CDR3 is given as listed by TCRdb. This chain uses TRBV4-1 with TRBJ1-1. CDR1 and CDR2 (germline): MGHRA, YSYEKL. From its first to its last residue, the CDR3 has 12 amino acids. Here the CDR3 reads CASSQEGFTLSL.

This clone has at least ten counts. V gene TRBV4-3 combines with J gene TRBJ1-2; D remains unclear. The V end was cut by 0 bases, the J end by 5 bases, with 7 bases between. The CDR3 consists of 13 residues. Germline loops: CDR1 LGHNA, CDR2 YSLEER. In DNA form, the CDR3 reads TGCGCCAGCAGCCAAGAGCGAGGGTATGGCTACACCTTC. This sequence encodes CASSQERGYGYTF.

This chain links TRBV7-9 with TRBJ1-1; TRBD1 matches at 8 bases. The CDR3 loop spans 14 amino acids. The junction had 7 bases not matched to a gene; V was cut back by 6 bases and J by 4 bases. The V gene's germline CDR1 is SEHNR and CDR2 FQNEAQ (reference sequence). CDR3 nucleotides: TGTGCCAGCAGATGGGACAGGTTACTCACTGAAGCTTTCTTT. Its protein product is CASRWDRLLTEAFF.

The genes are TRBV9 and TRBJ1-1; a possible D gene is TRBD1 (5 bases). This CDR3 is 13 amino acids long. V was clipped by 3 bases and J by 2 bases, with 8 bases between them. CDR1 is SGDLS and CDR2 is YYNGEE in the germline V gene. CDR3 coding DNA: TGTGCCAGCAGCGACGGGGGTAACACTGAAGCTTTCTTT. Its protein is CASSDGGNTEAFF.

Turning to this clone: One junction end disagrees with the germline gene, perhaps due to a read error. CDR3 protein: CASSQAVRAETQYF. DNA of the CDR3: TGTGCCAGCAGCCAGGCGGTCCGGGCGGAGACCCAGTACTTC. This chain links TRBV4-1 with TRBJ2-5; D is unclear. The CDR3 is 14 amino acids. The germline V gene has CDR1 MGHRA and CDR2 YSYEKL.

V gene TRBV7-7 combines with J gene TRBJ2-5, with D unclear. This CDR3 has 13 amino acids. V shed 1 base and J shed 2 bases, with 5 bases lying between them. Germline CDR1 SSHAT, CDR2 FNYEAQ (reference sequence). The CDR3 here is CASSLDWQETQYF. The CDR3 bases are TGTGCCAGCAGCTTAGACTGGCAAGAGACCCAGTACTTC.

This clone was counted ten times or more. This chain uses TRBV25-1 with TRBJ1-3; D unclear. V lost 8 bases, J lost 3 bases, and 14 bases lay in between. This CDR3 has 14 residues. The germline V gene has CDR1 MGHDK and CDR2 SYGVNS. CDR3 nucleotides: TGTGCCAGCCGTCTCATATTAGGTGGAAACACCATATATTTT. This translates into CASRLILGGNTIYF. The full variable domain, rest sourced from reference TRBV25-1 and TRBJ1-3, is EADIYQTPRYLVIGTGKKITLECSQTMGHDKMYWYQQDPGMELHLIHYSYGVNSTEKGDLSSESTVSRIRTEHFPLTLESARPSHTSQYLCASRLILGGNTIYFGEGSWLTVV.

This chain uses TRBV28 with TRBJ2-3; D is uncertain. The CDR3 has 12 residues. Trimming shortened V by 7 bases and J by 10 bases, and 15 bases separated the two germline ends. From germline, CDR1 is MDHEN and CDR2 SYDVKM. CDR3 residues: CASIGSAYAQYF. CDR3 sequence (DNA): TGTGCCAGCATAGGGTCGGCTTACGCGCAGTATTTT.

This chain links TRBV7-8 with TRBJ2-5; 8 nucleotides agree with TRBD1. V lost 6 bases, J lost 9 bases, and 6 bases stayed unmatched. Germline CDR1 and CDR2: SGHVS and FQNEAQ. The length of the CDR3 is 12 residues. The CDR3: CASSPDRAAQYF. The CDR3 DNA sequence: TGTGCCAGCAGTCCGGACAGGGCGGCCCAGTACTTC.

The chain recombines TRBV4-3 with TRBJ1-6, with 9 bases matching TRBD1. This CDR3 is 17 amino acids long. With 4 bases clipped from V and 10 bases from J, the junction kept 14 bases outside the gene matches. Germline assignment: CDR1 LGHNA and CDR2 YSLEER. As DNA, the CDR3 is TGCGCCAGCAGCCTCGACCATCTCGGGACAGGGAACTCACCCCTCCACTTT. Translating it yields CASSLDHLGTGNSPLHF.

This clone came up a few times. The chain carries TRBV10-3 and TRBJ1-4, with D possibly being TRBD1 (6 bases). This CDR3 comprises 14 residues. The V gene's germline CDR1 is ENHRY and CDR2 SYGVKD. The ends were cut back, 10 bases at V and 8 bases at J, with 20 bases in the middle. The CDR3 protein is CATRGVGAGEKLFF. CDR3 coding DNA: TGTGCCACCCGTGGGGTGGGGGCTGGCGAAAAACTGTTTTTT.

V gene TRBV11-2 combines with J gene TRBJ2-5; D possibly corresponds to TRBD2 (6 bases). Germline V CDR1 and CDR2: SGHAT, FQNNGV. The CDR3 is made up of 15 amino acids. V lost 2 bases and J lost 4, with 14 bases in between. CDR3 DNA sequence: TGTGCCAGCAGCTTAAGGTCCGGGGGAGGAGAGACCCAGTACTTC. The encoded protein is CASSLRSGGGETQYF.

The rearrangement uses TRBV4-2 and TRBJ2-1; tentative D call: TRBD1 (5 bases). Trimming pared 0 bases from V and 14 bases from J, leaving 11 bases between. Germline values: CDR1 LGHNA, CDR2 YNFKEQ. The CDR3 is 12 amino acids. The CDR3 nucleotides read TGTGCCAGCAGCCAAGATGGGGCAAGAGAGTTCTTC. It is translated as CASSQDGAREFF.

This clone was observed a few times. The chain links TRBV18 to TRBJ2-7, with 8 bases that match TRBD1. CDR1 KGHSH and CDR2 LQKENI come from the germline V gene. V dropped 3 bases and J dropped 5; count of bases not matched to a gene: 6. The CDR3 is made up of 14 amino acids. For the CDR3, the DNA is TGTGCCAGCTCACCCAGGACAGGGCTGGACGAGCAGTACTTC. Its protein is CASSPRTGLDEQYF.

This clone was seen a handful of times. The chain employs TRBV7-6 and TRBJ1-4, with D perhaps TRBD1 (5 bases). The CDR3 runs to 18 residues. Germline V lookup: CDR1 SGHVS, CDR2 FNYEAQ. V was cut by 8 bases and J by 0 bases, with 22 bases left in between. The CDR3 loop reads CASALGTSGLATNEKLFF. The CDR3, as DNA: TGTGCCAGCGCGTTGGGGACTTCGGGGTTGGCAACTAATGAAAAACTGTTTTTT.

The sample holds a few counts of this clone. A much bigger clone sits one base away, suggesting this may be a read error. Other nucleotide sequences from this sample produce the same CDR3. This chain uses TRBV7-9 with TRBJ2-3; D not certain. Germline V gene sequence: CDR1 SEHNR, CDR2 FQNEAQ (reference sequence). This CDR3 contains 11 residues. V dropped 5 bases and J dropped 1 base, with 1 base sitting between them. Here the CDR3 DNA reads TGTGCCAGCAGCCGCACAGATACGCAGTATTTT. Its protein is CASSRTDTQYF. Variable domain in full (rest from reference TRBV7-9 and TRBJ2-3): DTGVSQNPRHKITKRGQNVTFRCDPISEHNRLYWYRQTLGQGPEFLTYFQNEAQLEKSRLLSDRFSAERPKGSFSTLEIQRTEQGDSAMYLCASSRTDTQYFGPGTRLTVL.

The rearrangement joins TRBV14 to TRBJ2-2; D is perhaps TRBD1 (6 bases). V lost 5 bases to trimming and J lost 2 bases, with 12 bases between them. The length of the CDR3 is 15 residues. The germline gives CDR1 SGHDN, CDR2 FVKESK. The CDR3 coding sequence is TGTGCCAGCAGCGCACAGGGAACAAACACCGGGGAGCTGTTTTTT. The encoded protein is CASSAQGTNTGELFF.

This clone was counted between two and nine times. The rearrangement joins TRBV27 to TRBJ2-1; D not certain. Deletions cut 4 bases from V and 5 bases from J, with 15 bases between. The CDR3 contains 15 residues. Germline lookup yields CDR1 MNHEY and CDR2 SMNVEV (reference sequence). The CDR3 sequence: CASSWRLHVDNEQFF. CDR3 sequence (DNA): TGTGCCAGCAGTTGGAGACTCCATGTAGACAATGAGCAGTTCTTC.

Ten or more counts support this clone. The gene calls are TRBV10-3 and TRBJ2-7, with D possibly matching TRBD2 (6 bases). The CDR3 contains 12 residues. The V gene's germline CDR1 is ENHRY and CDR2 SYGVKD. V was shortened by 9 bases and J by 3 bases, with 12 bases between the two germline ends. Here the CDR3 reads CAMGGFIYEQYF. CDR3 nucleotides: TGTGCCATGGGGGGATTCATCTACGAGCAGTACTTC.

This chain uses TRBV6-5 with TRBJ2-2, with a weak D call TRBD2 (6 bases). Germline lookup yields CDR1 MNHEY and CDR2 SVGAGI. This CDR3 has 14 residues. V dropped 2 bases and J dropped 5 bases, with 9 bases sitting between them. CDR3 sequence: CASSYRRVTGELFF. CDR3 DNA sequence: TGTGCCAGCAGTTACAGGAGGGTAACCGGGGAGCTGTTTTTT.

The chain's CDR3 is CASSPMGTGVTDTQYF. The CDR3 DNA reads TGTGCCAGCAGCCCAATGGGGACAGGGGTTACAGATACGCAGTATTTT. This chain uses TRBV9 with TRBJ2-3; TRBD1 agrees at 10 bases. The CDR3 loop spans 16 amino acids. V lost 4 bases and J lost 3; bases outside the gene matches: 8. The V gene's germline CDR1 is SGDLS and CDR2 YYNGEE.

This chain links TRBV11-3 with TRBJ2-7, with D maybe TRBD2 (6 bases). V lost 0 bases, J lost 7 bases, and 16 bases lay in between. Germline lookup yields CDR1 SGHNT and CDR2 YENEEA. This CDR3 is built from 15 residues. This CDR3 is CASSLDGGASREQYF. CDR3 bases: TGTGCCAGCAGCTTAGACGGCGGGGCCTCGCGGGAGCAGTACTTC.

The chain couples TRBV18 to TRBJ1-2; D remains ambiguous. Germline lookup yields CDR1 KGHSH and CDR2 LQKENI. The germline V and J ends were trimmed by 3 bases and 2 bases, with 10 bases remaining between them. The CDR3 length is 14 residues. CDR3 sequence (DNA): TGTGCCAGCTCACCCCGCCCGGGGAACTATGGCTACACCTTC. As protein: CASSPRPGNYGYTF.

This clone was counted only a few times. V usage is TRBV7-2 and J usage is TRBJ2-2; a weak D match, TRBD2 (7 bases). Germline V gene lookup returns CDR1 SGHTA and CDR2 FQGNSA. V was shortened by 1 base and J by 1 base, with 16 bases between the two germline ends. The CDR3 loop spans 18 amino acids. The CDR3 loop is CASSLELGAGQNTGELFF. DNA of the CDR3: TGTGCCAGCAGCTTAGAATTAGGAGCGGGACAGAACACCGGGGAGCTGTTTTTT.

The V and J genes are TRBV7-2 and TRBJ2-3; maybe TRBD2 (5 bases). This CDR3 is built from 14 residues. Trimming took 2 bases from V and 7 from J, leaving 13 bases between them. Per germline, CDR1 SGHTA and CDR2 FQGNSA. For the CDR3, the DNA is TGTGCCAGCAGCTTAACGGGCGGGCCCAATACGCAGTATTTT. Residues: CASSLTGGPNTQYF. Variable domain in full (rest from reference TRBV7-2 and TRBJ2-3): GAGVSQSPSNKVTEKGKDVELRCDPISGHTALYWYRQSLGQGLEFLIYFQGNSAPDKSGLPSDRFSAERTGGSVSTLTIQRTQQEDSAVYLCASSLTGGPNTQYFGPGTRLTVL.

The rearrangement uses TRBV27 and TRBJ1-4, with 9 bases lining up with TRBD1. This CDR3 spans 15 amino acids. From germline, CDR1 is MNHEY and CDR2 SMNVEV (reference sequence). V lost 6 bases, J lost 8 bases, and 10 bases stayed unmatched. The CDR3 reads CASSQRGQGDEKLFF. The CDR3, as DNA: TGTGCCAGCAGCCAAAGGGGACAGGGTGACGAAAAACTGTTTTTT.

In the case of this clone: Relative to the germline gene, one junction end is altered; a read error may explain this. J is TRBJ2-3 and V is TRBV5-4; D call uncertain. The germline V gene has CDR1 SGHNT and CDR2 YYREEE (reference sequence). This CDR3 is built from 15 residues. The CDR3 region is CASSPIPTGTDTQYF. In DNA, the CDR3 is TGTGCCAGCAGCCCCATCCCGACTGGCACGGATACGCAGTATTTT. The full variable domain, rest sourced from reference TRBV5-4 and TRBJ2-3, is ETGVTQSPTHLIKTRGQQVTLRCSSQSGHNTVSWYQQALGQGPQFIFQYYREEENGRGNFPPRFSGLQFPNYSSELNVNALELDDSALYLCASSPIPTGTDTQYFGPGTRLTVL.

The chain links TRBV7-2 to TRBJ2-5; D is possibly TRBD1 (5 bases). This CDR3 contains 15 residues. Germline V lookup: CDR1 SGHTA, CDR2 FQGNSA. V lost 5 bases and J lost 1, with 14 bases in between. The CDR3 protein is CASSPDRLRQETQYF. CDR3 nucleotide sequence: TGTGCCAGCAGCCCCGACAGACTCCGCCAAGAGACCCAGTACTTC.

This clone was counted only a few times. The chain is built from TRBV28 and TRBJ2-4, with D perhaps TRBD1 (5 bases). V lost 6 bases and J lost 2, with 8 bases in between. The CDR3 has 13 residues. Germline loops: CDR1 MDHEN, CDR2 SYDVKM. The CDR3 DNA reads TGTGCCAGCAGGCAGGGTTCCAAAAACATTCAGTACTTC. As protein: CASRQGSKNIQYF.

A few counts support this clone. The chain recombines TRBV11-2 with TRBJ1-1; D call uncertain. CDR3 size: 13 residues. V was shortened by 0 bases and J by 10 bases, with 12 bases between the two germline ends. From germline, CDR1 is SGHAT and CDR2 FQNNGV. CDR3 sequence: CASSLESGSGAFF. The DNA of the CDR3 is TGTGCCAGCAGCTTAGAATCGGGGTCTGGAGCTTTCTTT.

The rearrangement uses TRBV25-1 and TRBJ1-1; 7 bases align to TRBD1. The V segment lost 9 bases and the J segment 4 bases; nucleotides outside the gene matches: 17. CDR1 MGHDK and CDR2 SYGVNS come from the germline V gene. The CDR3 loop spans 16 amino acids. Written as DNA, the CDR3 is TGTGCCAGTAGTAAGCTGGGGACAGCGAGCGGCACTGAAGCTTTCTTT. Translated, it gives CASSKLGTASGTEAFF.